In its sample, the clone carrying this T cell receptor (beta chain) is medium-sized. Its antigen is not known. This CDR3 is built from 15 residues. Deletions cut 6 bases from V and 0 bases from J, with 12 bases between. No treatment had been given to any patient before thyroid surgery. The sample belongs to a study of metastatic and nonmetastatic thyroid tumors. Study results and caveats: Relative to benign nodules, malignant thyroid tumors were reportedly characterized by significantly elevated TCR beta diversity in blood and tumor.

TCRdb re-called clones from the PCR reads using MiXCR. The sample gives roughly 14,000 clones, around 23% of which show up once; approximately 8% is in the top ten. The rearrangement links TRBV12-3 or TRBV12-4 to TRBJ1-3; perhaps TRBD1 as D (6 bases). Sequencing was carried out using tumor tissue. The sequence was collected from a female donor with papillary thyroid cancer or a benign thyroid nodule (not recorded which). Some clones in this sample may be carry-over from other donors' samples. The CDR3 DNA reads TGTGCCAGCAGCCAAGGGGGGAGCTCTGGAAACACCATATATTTT. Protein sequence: CASSQGGSSGNTIYF.